This T cell receptor (beta chain) came from a study of identical twins. Study results and caveats: Twin sharing of out-of-frame TCR alpha was underestimated by models in monozygotic pairs.

V gave up 4 bases and J gave up 4 bases; unmatched junction bases: 7. The germline CDR1 and CDR2 sequences are SGHRS and YFSETQ. CDR3 size: 15 residues. This clonotype was detected only a few times. The antigen remains undetermined. TCRdb independently ran MiXCR on the 5' RACE reads; one entry per CDR3 protein. In the table there are 500,000 to 650,000 distinct CDR3 sequences, under 8.5% of which are singletons. The data also belong to a second study, concerning yellow fever vaccine responses in identical twins. That work states: Twins' vaccine T cell responses reportedly seemed partly convergent and partly personalized.

Sequencing input: PBMCs. The sequence derives from a woman aged 18-30 years in good health. V and J are TRBV5-1 and TRBJ2-1; 8 nucleotides line up with TRBD2. As DNA, the CDR3 is TGCGCCAGCAGCCCGAGCGGGAGTCGGTACAATGAGCAGTTCTTC. This encodes CASSPSGSRYNEQFF.